In this sample, the clone carrying this T cell receptor beta chain turned up a few times. Antigen specificity is unknown. This record comes from a study of PD-1 blockade in classical Hodgkin lymphoma. The germline gives CDR1 MDHEN, CDR2 SYDVKM. The V and J ends lost 7 bases and 1 base respectively, with 10 bases between them. CDR3 length equals 13 residues. Whole-study results and caveats: The study found that TCR diversity rose significantly by C4D1 in CD4+ but not CD8+ cells. Exclusion removed patients who began nivolumab under 1 year after ASCT.

This table comes from immunoSEQ multiplex PCR, and its TCRdb copy is limited to in-frame clones, with some not included. The sample comprises some 10,000 clones, less than 80% of which are singletons, and 8.5% to 12% rests with the top ten. Relapse after autologous stem cell transplantation occurred in every patient, and brentuximab vedotin exposure varied. The chain links TRBV28 to TRBJ1-1; tentative D call: TRBD1 (6 bases). The origin of this receptor is a human donor with classical Hodgkin lymphoma. Sequenced here: peripheral blood mononuclear cells (PBMCs), sampled at baseline. In DNA, the CDR3 is TGTGCCAGCATATGGGGGCCGAACACTGAAGCTTTCTTT. It encodes CASIWGPNTEAFF.